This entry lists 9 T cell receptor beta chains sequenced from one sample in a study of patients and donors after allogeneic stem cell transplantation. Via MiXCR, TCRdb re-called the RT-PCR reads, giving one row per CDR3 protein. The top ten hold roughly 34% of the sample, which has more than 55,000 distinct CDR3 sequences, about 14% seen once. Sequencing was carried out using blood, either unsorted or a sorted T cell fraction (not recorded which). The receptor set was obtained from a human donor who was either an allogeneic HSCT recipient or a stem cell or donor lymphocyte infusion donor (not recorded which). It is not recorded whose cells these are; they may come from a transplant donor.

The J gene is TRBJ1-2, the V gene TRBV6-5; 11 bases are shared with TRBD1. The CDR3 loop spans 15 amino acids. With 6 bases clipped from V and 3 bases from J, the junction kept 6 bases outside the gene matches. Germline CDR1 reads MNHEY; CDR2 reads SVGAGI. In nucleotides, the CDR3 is TGTGCCAGCAGACCCGGGACAGGGGGACACTATGGCTACACCTTC. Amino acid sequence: CASRPGTGGHYGYTF.

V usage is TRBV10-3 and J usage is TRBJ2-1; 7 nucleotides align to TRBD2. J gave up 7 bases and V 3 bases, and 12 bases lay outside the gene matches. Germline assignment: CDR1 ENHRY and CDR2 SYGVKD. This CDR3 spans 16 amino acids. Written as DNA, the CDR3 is TGTGCCATCAGTGAAGGGCGGGAGACTCTAGGGAATGAGCAGTTCTTC. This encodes CAISEGRETLGNEQFF.

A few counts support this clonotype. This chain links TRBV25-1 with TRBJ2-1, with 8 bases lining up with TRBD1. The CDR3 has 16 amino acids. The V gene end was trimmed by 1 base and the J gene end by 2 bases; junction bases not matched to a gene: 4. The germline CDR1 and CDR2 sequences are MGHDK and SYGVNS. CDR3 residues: CASSEFGTGTYNEQFF. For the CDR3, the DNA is TGTGCCAGCAGTGAATTTGGGACAGGAACCTACAATGAGCAGTTCTTC.

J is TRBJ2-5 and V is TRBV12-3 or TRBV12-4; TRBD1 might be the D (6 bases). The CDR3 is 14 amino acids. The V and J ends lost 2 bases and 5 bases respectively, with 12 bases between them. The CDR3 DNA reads TGTGCCAGCAGTTTAATCCCAGGGGTTGAGACCCAGTACTTC. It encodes CASSLIPGVETQYF.

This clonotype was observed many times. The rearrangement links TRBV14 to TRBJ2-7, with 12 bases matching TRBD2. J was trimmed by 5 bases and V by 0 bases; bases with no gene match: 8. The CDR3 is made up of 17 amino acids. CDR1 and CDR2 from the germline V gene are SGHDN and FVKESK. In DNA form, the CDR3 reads TGTGCCAGCAGCCAAGATCCCCTAGCGGGAGGGAGCGACGAGCAGTACTTC. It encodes CASSQDPLAGGSDEQYF.

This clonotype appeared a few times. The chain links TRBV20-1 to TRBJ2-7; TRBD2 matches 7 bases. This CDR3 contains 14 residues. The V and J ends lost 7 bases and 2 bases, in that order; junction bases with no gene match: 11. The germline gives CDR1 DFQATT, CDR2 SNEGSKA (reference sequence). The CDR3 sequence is CSVQGLAEAYEQYF. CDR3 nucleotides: TGCAGTGTTCAAGGGCTAGCGGAGGCCTACGAGCAGTACTTC.

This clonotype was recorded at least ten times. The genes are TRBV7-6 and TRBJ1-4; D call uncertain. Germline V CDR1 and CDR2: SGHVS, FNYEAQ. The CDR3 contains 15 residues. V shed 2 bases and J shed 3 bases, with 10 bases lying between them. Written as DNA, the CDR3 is TGTGCCAGCAGCTTAAGTGGAGAGCCTAATGAAAAACTGTTTTTT. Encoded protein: CASSLSGEPNEKLFF.

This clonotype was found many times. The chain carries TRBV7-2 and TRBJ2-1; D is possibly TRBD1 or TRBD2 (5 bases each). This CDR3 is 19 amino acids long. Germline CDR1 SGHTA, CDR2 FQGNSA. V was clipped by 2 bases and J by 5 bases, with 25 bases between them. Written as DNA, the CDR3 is TGTGCCAGCAGCTTATTTCCTATGGGGTTTGAGGGGAAAAACAATGAGCAGTTCTTC. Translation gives CASSLFPMGFEGKNNEQFF.

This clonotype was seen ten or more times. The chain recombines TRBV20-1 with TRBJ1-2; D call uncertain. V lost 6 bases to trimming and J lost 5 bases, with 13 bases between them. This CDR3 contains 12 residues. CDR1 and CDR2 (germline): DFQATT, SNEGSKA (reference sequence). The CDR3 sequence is CSALPGIYGYTF. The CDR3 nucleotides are TGCAGTGCCCTTCCCGGGATATATGGCTACACCTTC.